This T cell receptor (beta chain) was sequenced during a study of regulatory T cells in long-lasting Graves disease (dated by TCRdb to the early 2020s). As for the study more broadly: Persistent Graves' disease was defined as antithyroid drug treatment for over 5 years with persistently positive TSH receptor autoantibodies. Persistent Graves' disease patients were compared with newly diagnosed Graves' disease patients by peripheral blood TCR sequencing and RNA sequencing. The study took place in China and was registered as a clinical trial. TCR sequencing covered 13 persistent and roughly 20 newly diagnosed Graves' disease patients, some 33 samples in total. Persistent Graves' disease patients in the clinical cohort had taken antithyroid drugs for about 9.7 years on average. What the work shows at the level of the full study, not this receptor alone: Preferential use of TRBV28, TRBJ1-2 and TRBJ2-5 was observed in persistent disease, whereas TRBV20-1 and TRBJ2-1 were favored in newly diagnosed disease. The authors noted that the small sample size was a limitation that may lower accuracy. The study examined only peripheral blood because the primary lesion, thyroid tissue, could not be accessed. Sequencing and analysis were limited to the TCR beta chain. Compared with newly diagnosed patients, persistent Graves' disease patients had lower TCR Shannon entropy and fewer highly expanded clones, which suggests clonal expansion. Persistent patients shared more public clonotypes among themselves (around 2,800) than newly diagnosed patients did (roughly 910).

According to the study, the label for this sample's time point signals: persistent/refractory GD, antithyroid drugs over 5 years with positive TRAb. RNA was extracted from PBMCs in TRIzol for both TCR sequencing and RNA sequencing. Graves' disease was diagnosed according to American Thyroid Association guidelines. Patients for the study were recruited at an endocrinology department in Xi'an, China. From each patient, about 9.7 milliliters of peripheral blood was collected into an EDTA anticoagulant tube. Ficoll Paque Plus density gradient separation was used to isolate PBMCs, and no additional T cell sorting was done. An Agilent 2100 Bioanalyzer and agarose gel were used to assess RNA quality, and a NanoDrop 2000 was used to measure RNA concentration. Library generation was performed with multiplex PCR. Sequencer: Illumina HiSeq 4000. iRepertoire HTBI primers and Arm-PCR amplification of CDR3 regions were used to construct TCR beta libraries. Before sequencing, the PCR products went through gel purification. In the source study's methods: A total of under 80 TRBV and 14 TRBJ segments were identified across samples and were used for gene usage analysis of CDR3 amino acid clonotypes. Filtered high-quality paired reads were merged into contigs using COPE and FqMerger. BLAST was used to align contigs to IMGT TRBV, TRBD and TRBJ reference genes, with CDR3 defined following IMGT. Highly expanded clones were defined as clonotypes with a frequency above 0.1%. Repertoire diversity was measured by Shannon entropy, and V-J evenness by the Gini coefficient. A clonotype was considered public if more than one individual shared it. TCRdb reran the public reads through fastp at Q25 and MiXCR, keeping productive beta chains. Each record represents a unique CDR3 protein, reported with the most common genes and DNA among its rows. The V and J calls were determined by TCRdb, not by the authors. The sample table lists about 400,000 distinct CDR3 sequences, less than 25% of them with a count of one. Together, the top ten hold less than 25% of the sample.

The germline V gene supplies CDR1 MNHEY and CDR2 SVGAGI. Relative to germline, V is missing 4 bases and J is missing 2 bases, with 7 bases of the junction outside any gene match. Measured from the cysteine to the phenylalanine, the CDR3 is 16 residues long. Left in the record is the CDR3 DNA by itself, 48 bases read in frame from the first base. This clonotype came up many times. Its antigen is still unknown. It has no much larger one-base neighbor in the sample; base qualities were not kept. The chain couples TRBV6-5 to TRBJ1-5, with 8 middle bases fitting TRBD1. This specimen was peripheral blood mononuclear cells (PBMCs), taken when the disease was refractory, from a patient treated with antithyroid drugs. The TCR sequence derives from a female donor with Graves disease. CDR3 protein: CASSLTGTGGNQPQHF. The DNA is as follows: TGTGCCAGCAGTTTGACCGGGACAGGAGGCAATCAGCCCCAGCATTTT.